This note documents a single TCR beta chain sequence. Its antigen remains unidentified. Both 60 Vbeta primers and 13 Jbeta primers went into the PCR. Authors' methods: About 9.9 million shared chains were among around 80 million unique TCR beta chains counted in a later analysis. Profiled with immunoSEQ multiplex PCR; TCRdb holds only in-frame clones, not every one. V and J calls and clone size come straight from that table; D and trimming were deduced from the DNA. The sample yields about 120,000 clones, approximately 72% seen once. Trimming cost V 1 base and J 2 bases, with 9 bases left between them. The CDR3 loop spans 14 amino acids. CDR1 is MGHRA and CDR2 is YSYEKL in the germline V gene. This entry is derived from a study of cytomegalovirus exposure and HLA in healthy donors. General observations from the study: A later analysis linked around 17,000 TCR beta sequences to HLA alleles at 0.05 false discovery rate.

Donors likely had unrecorded immune exposures despite being nominally healthy when sampled. The source of this sequence is a man in his sixties in good health and CMV-seropositive. The gene calls are TRBV4-1 and TRBJ2-7, with a weak D call TRBD1 (5 bases). Sequenced sample: PBMCs. The CDR3 sequence is CASSQGQGTYEQYF. In DNA form, the CDR3 reads TGCGCCAGCAGCCAAGGCCAGGGAACCTACGAGCAGTACTTC.